The 11 T cell receptor beta chains given below trace back to one sample, sequenced in a study of human T cells and chemical hapten exposure. As for time point: patch test 3, about 24 weeks after DPC sensitization. The treatment denotes: therapeutic diphenylcyclopropenone sensitization with weekly scalp DPC. TCRdb recomputed calls from the RACE reads with MiXCR, one row per CDR3 protein. The table shows some 110,000 distinct CDR3 sequences, with under 35% occurring only once. The sequencing used whole blood, collected in connection with sensitization to the hapten diphenylcyclopropenone (DPC). Source of these receptors: a man aged 35 to 55 with alopecia areata. Some clones in this sample may be carry-over from other donors' samples.

The chain uses TRBV6-2 or TRBV6-3 and TRBJ2-2; weak D call: TRBD2 (6 bases). V shed 7 bases and J shed 3 bases, with 21 bases lying between them. Germline loops: CDR1 MNHEY, CDR2 SVGEGT. The CDR3 covers 17 residues. The chain's CDR3 is CASNWSDRWGDTGELFF. The DNA of the CDR3 is TGTGCCAGCAACTGGTCGGATCGGTGGGGGGACACCGGGGAGCTGTTTTTT.

This clonotype was seen a handful of times. J is TRBJ2-7 and V is TRBV21-1; the table names TRBD1, a call not compared with the DNA. TRBV21-1 is given as a pseudogene. The CDR3 covers 12 residues. The CDR3 is CASEDRGHEQYV. DNA of the CDR3: TGTGCCAGCGAGGACAGGGGTCACGAGCAGTACGTC.

The V and J genes are TRBV20-1 and TRBJ1-2; unclear D gene. Trimming pared 6 bases from V and 1 base from J, leaving 18 bases between. Looked up from germline, CDR1 is DFQATT and CDR2 is SNEGSKA (reference sequence). The CDR3 is 15 amino acids. As DNA, the CDR3 is TGCAGTGCCACAATCTCCAGGAGTCTTAACTATGGCTACACCTTC. This sequence encodes CSATISRSLNYGYTF.

This clonotype occurred a few times. This chain links TRBV5-1 with TRBJ2-2, with D tentatively TRBD1 (5 bases). CDR1 is SGHRS, CDR2 YFSETQ, per germline. The V end lost 4 bases, the J end lost 3 bases, and 10 bases lay between the germline ends. The CDR3 runs 14 residues. CDR3 in DNA: TGCGCCAGCAGCGCGCAGGGTGACACCGGGGAGCTGTTTTTT. This codes for CASSAQGDTGELFF. Drawing the rest from reference TRBV5-1 and TRBJ2-2, the complete variable domain is KAGVTQTPRYLIKTRGQQVTLSCSPISGHRSVSWYQQTPGQGLQFLFEYFSETQRNKGNFPGRFSGRQFSNSRSEMNVSTLELGDSALYLCASSAQGDTGELFFGEGSRLTVL.

This clonotype appeared a few times. This chain connects TRBV11-2 to TRBJ1-3; no clear D gene. This CDR3 spans 16 amino acids. Germline-derived CDR1 and CDR2 are SGHAT and FQNNGV. V lost 3 bases to trimming and J lost 1 base, with 13 bases between them. The CDR3 nucleotides read TGTGCCAGCAGCTTGGAAGTACAGCTATCTGGAAACACCATATATTTT. Encoded protein: CASSLEVQLSGNTIYF.

The rearrangement links TRBV7-9 to TRBJ2-1, with TRBD2 matching over 16 bases. CDR3 length: 14 residues. V lost 5 bases and J lost 14; bases outside the gene matches: 6. Germline V CDR1 and CDR2: SEHNR, FQNEAQ (reference sequence). CDR3 loop: CASSMGLAGGEEFF. The CDR3 DNA reads as TGTGCCAGCAGCATGGGACTAGCGGGAGGGGAGGAGTTCTTC.

This chain connects TRBV27 to TRBJ1-1, with D hard to call. V lost 2 bases and J lost 1, with 14 bases in between. The CDR3 contains 16 residues. CDR1 is MNHEY and CDR2 is SMNVEV in the germline V gene (reference sequence). The CDR3 loop is CASSLGRNKWNTEAFF. CDR3 sequence (DNA): TGTGCCAGCAGTTTAGGACGGAATAAATGGAACACTGAAGCTTTCTTT.

This clonotype was seen a handful of times. The chain uses TRBV27 and TRBJ2-3; 8 bases align to TRBD1. Germline V gene lookup returns CDR1 MNHEY and CDR2 SMNVEV (reference sequence). With V trimmed by 4 bases and J by 6 bases, 6 bases remained unmatched. The CDR3 totals 14 residues. CDR3 sequence: CASSWDRLTDTQYF. The CDR3 nucleotides are TGTGCCAGCAGTTGGGACAGGCTGACGGATACGCAGTATTTT.

V usage is TRBV12-3 or TRBV12-4 and J usage is TRBJ2-3; 11 bases are shared with TRBD2. V gave up 4 bases and J gave up 11 bases; unmatched junction bases: 5. The CDR3 totals 13 residues. The CDR3 loop reads CASSSGTSGLQYF. CDR3 nucleotide sequence: TGTGCCAGCAGTTCCGGGACTAGCGGCCTGCAGTATTTT.

V gene TRBV12-3 or TRBV12-4 combines with J gene TRBJ2-7; D is uncertain. The CDR3 is made up of 13 amino acids. V lost 1 base to trimming and J lost 6 bases, with 10 bases between them. CDR3 sequence reads: CASSLDLVFEQYF. As DNA, the CDR3 is TGTGCCAGCAGTTTAGACTTAGTTTTCGAGCAGTACTTC.

The chain joins TRBV12-3 or TRBV12-4 to TRBJ2-1; TRBD2 is a possible D gene (5 bases). Trimming took 8 bases from V and 6 from J, leaving 17 bases between them. CDR3 size: 14 residues. CDR3 coding DNA: TGTGCCAGCCAGTTTGAGGGAAAGTTCAATGAGCAGTTCTTC. It is translated as CASQFEGKFNEQFF.